This T cell receptor beta chain was obtained from a study of blood T cell repertoires in COVID-19. Study-level information: Material from acute and convalescent COVID-19 was sourced from the United States, Italy and Spain.

Germline V gene data show CDR1 as MNHNY and CDR2 as SVGAGI (reference sequence). This CDR3 is built from 13 residues. The germline V and J ends were trimmed by 2 bases and 6 bases, with 10 bases remaining between them. The method was immunoSEQ multiplex PCR; TCRdb's version includes in-frame clones alone and lacks a portion of them. This repertoire shows about 97,000 clones, around nine tenths found once; its top ten account for about 1.8%. The receptor was derived from a man aged 55 to 70 with acute or convalescent COVID-19. The sequencing sample was made of peripheral blood. The rearrangement joins TRBV6-6 to TRBJ1-2; TRBD1 might be the D (5 bases). The CDR3 sequence: CASSYGGGNGYTF. CDR3 nucleotides: TGTGCCAGCAGTTACGGCGGGGGGAATGGCTACACCTTC.